These 6 T cell receptor beta chains were all obtained from the same sample, sequenced in a study of blood T cell repertoires in COVID-19. The table came from immunoSEQ multiplex PCR; TCRdb's copy has only in-frame clones and leaves some out. The table includes a few hundred thousand clones, 86% detected once. The sequencing sample was made of peripheral blood. These receptors were collected from a man aged 30 to 39 who had recovered from COVID-19.

V usage is TRBV7-2 and J usage is TRBJ2-2; TRBD2 agrees at 16 bases. V trimming: 5 bases; J trimming: 6 bases; junction bases outside the gene matches: 6. Germline CDR1 and CDR2: SGHTA and FQGNSA. The CDR3 sequence is 17 residues long. The CDR3 sequence is CASSPRGLAGGSGELFF. The CDR3 DNA reads TGTGCCAGCAGCCCTAGGGGACTAGCGGGGGGGTCCGGGGAGCTGTTTTTT.

V is TRBV28 and J is TRBJ1-2, with D possibly TRBD1 on 6 matching bases. Trimming removed 5 bases at V and 4 bases at J, with 11 bases between. From germline, CDR1 is MDHEN and CDR2 SYDVKM. The CDR3 is 13 residues long. The CDR3 region is CASSKQGPYGYTF. The DNA of the CDR3 is TGTGCCAGCAGTAAACAGGGTCCCTATGGCTACACCTTC.

The chain links TRBV5-4 to TRBJ2-3; a weak D match, TRBD2 (5 bases). The CDR3 consists of 17 residues. Trimming pared 3 bases from V and 1 base from J, leaving 18 bases between. CDR1 and CDR2 from the germline V gene are SGHNT and YYREEE (reference sequence). The CDR3 spells CASSSGEWAGGTDTQYF. The CDR3 DNA reads TGTGCCAGCAGCTCTGGGGAATGGGCCGGGGGCACAGATACGCAGTATTTT.

A note on this clone: The sample holds other DNA sequences that translate to the same CDR3. The CDR3 loop is CASSPGGEQYF. CDR3 nucleotide sequence: TGTGCCAGCTCCCCTGGCGGCGAGCAGTACTTC. This chain connects TRBV18 to TRBJ2-7; D is unclear. The CDR3 consists of 11 residues. Germline CDR1 and CDR2: KGHSH and LQKENI. The V end was cut by 6 bases, the J end by 6 bases, with 9 bases between.

V and J are TRBV7-7 and TRBJ2-5; 7 bases are a match to TRBD1. The CDR3 loop spans 15 amino acids. The V and J ends lost 1 base and 7 bases, in that order; junction bases with no gene match: 9. Germline CDR1 and CDR2: SSHAT and FNYEAQ (reference sequence). This chain's CDR3 is CASSLDLRTGGTQYF. The CDR3 DNA sequence: TGTGCCAGCAGCTTAGACCTACGGACAGGTGGGACCCAGTACTTC.

The genes are TRBV11-2 and TRBJ1-2; TRBD1 matches at 9 bases. Germline V gene data show CDR1 as SGHAT and CDR2 as FQNNGV. Unmatched junction bases numbered 10, after V lost 4 bases and J lost 7 bases. The length of the CDR3 is 15 residues. CDR3 residues: CASSSGQGTGSGYTF. The CDR3 DNA reads TGTGCCAGCAGCTCCGGACAGGGGACAGGGAGTGGCTACACCTTC.